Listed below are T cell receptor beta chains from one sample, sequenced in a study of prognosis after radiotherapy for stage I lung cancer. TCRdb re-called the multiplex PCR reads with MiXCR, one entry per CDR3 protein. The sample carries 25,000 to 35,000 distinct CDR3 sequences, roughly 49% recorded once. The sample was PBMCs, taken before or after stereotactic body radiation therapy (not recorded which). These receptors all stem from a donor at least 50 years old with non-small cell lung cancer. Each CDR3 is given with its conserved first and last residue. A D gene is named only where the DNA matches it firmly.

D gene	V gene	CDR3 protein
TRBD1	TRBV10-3	CAISERQGSLREQYF
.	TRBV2	CASRQRPSSYEQYF
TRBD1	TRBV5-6	CASSTGQGALYTGELFF
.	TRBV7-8	CASSPWDRQWSNEQFF
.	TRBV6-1	CASRPKLGLGHNDHFF
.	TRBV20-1	CSARRDGYTGELFF
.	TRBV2	CASSPQGPEYGANFLTF
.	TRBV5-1	CASSLQASATGEQFF
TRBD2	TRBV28	CASRGLAGGNDQFF
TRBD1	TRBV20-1	CSARPPGGDSYEQYF
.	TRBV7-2	CASSLNEAGGYGYTF
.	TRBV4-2	CASSQDWRDEGSF
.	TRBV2	CASKGQSNQPQHF
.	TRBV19	CASGRTFNTESFF
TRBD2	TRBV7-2	CASISNLAGRASSEEFF
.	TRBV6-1	CASSEDSTGYGYTF
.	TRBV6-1	CASSETAANYGYTF
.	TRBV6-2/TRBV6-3	CATHRALDRPHSPLHF
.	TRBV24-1	CATSAGRENTEAFF
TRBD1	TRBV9	CASSALTGEAGELFF
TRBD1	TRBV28	CASSPGGACNTEAFF
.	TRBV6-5	CASSYVLRVAGNTIYF
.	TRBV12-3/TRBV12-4	CASILGAGGIREQYF
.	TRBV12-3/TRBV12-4	CSSSLGGTGGLFF
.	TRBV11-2	CASTLGLLNEQFF
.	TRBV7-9	CASSPRALGTGELFF
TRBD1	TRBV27	CASRPGTERPQNF
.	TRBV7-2	CASSLGGTSTDTQYF